This T cell receptor (beta chain) derives from a study of CD8 T cells in ankylosing spondylitis. Scientists made TCR beta libraries using quantitative 5'-RACE with molecular barcodes. MiXCR, run by TCRdb on the 5' RACE reads, gives a single entry per CDR3 protein. The sample holds about 36,000 distinct CDR3 sequences, roughly 13% seen once. The CDR3 has 16 amino acids. CDR1 and CDR2 (germline): MNHNS, SASEGT. The V segment lost 6 bases and the J segment 6 bases; nucleotides outside the gene matches: 17. In regard to this clonotype: The antigen is not known.

Study-wide results and limits: The authors reported significant enrichment of disease-linked clones in matched ankylosing spondylitis synovial fluid. With a CD8+ phenotype, disease-linked clones were relatively rare in peripheral blood. Several of the motif variants were reported before in synovial fluid and blood from reactive arthritis.

This receptor was obtained from a male donor with ankylosing spondylitis. Input material: synovial fluid, either unsorted or a sorted T cell fraction (not recorded which). This rearrangement joins TRBV6-1 to TRBJ2-7; TRBD2 aligns across 7 bases. CDR3 sequence (DNA): TGTGCCAGCAGGCCTCCCCGCTGGGGGGGTTCGGGCGAGCAGTACTTC. This codes for CASRPPRWGGSGEQYF.